This TCR beta chain was sequenced in a study of human T cells and chemical hapten exposure. One entry per CDR3 protein results from TCRdb running MiXCR on the RACE reads. The top ten clones hold approximately 2.5% of a sample with 130,000 or so distinct CDR3 sequences, around 11% of them seen once. Study outcomes and limitations: DPC sensitization did not alter TCRs above 1 in 1000 frequency. With patch test score, the counts of PT1 expanded TCRs showed a positive correlation.

This clonotype was seen a few times. Its antigen is still unknown. Germline assignment: CDR1 KGHSH and CDR2 LQKENI. This CDR3 spans 14 amino acids. After removal of 6 bases from V and 6 bases from J, the junction contained 8 bases not matched to a gene. Time point meaning: patch test 3, about 24 weeks after DPC sensitization. The treatment: therapeutic diphenylcyclopropenone sensitization with weekly scalp DPC. Donors, patients with alopecia ranging from 18 to 70 years old and judged suitable for DPC, provided samples. This TCR came from a woman in her 50s with alopecia areata. Some clones in this sample may be carry-over from other donors' samples. Source: whole blood, taken in connection with sensitization to the hapten diphenylcyclopropenone (DPC). The gene calls are TRBV18 and TRBJ2-7; 10 bases match TRBD2. CDR3 amino acids: CASSPGTSEPEQYF. The CDR3 DNA sequence: TGTGCCAGCTCCCCAGGGACTAGCGAGCCCGAGCAGTACTTC.